The rows below give T cell receptor beta chains drawn from one sample of a study of cytomegalovirus exposure and HLA in healthy donors. Clones were read by immunoSEQ multiplex PCR, and TCRdb kept only the in-frame ones, dropping some. The table shows roughly 60,000 clones, with 70% to 85% occurring only once. The sequencing sample was made of PBMCs. These receptors were collected from a woman aged 40 to 49 in good health and CMV-seropositive. The CDR3 runs from the conserved cysteine through the conserved F or W. Fields, in order: J gene, clone size, CDR3 length, D gene, V gene, CDR3 DNA, CDR3 protein. The D gene is left open where the match is weak. Clone size is shown for a subset of rows, as once, few, many or a class of expanded clone.

TRBJ2-5 few 13 . TRBV5-7 TGTGCCAGCAGCTTGGCACTACAAGAGACCCAGTACTTC CASSLALQETQYF
TRBJ2-7 . 15 TRBD1 TRBV6-5 TGTGCCAGCAGTGCCCCGGGCAGGGGGCTCAACGAGCAGTACTTC CASSAPGRGLNEQYF
TRBJ1-5 . 16 . TRBV7-2 TGTGCCAGCAGCGATGGGGACATCACTAGCAATCAGCCCCAGCATTTT CASSDGDITSNQPQHF
TRBJ2-5 . 15 . TRBV18 TGTGCCAGCTCACCAGGGGTCGGGGTACAAGAGACCCAGTACTTC CASSPGVGVQETQYF
TRBJ2-7 once 14 . TRBV4-1 TGCGCCAGCAGCCAAGTTGCCGGCTCCTACGAGCAGTACTTC CASSQVAGSYEQYF
TRBJ2-3 . 17 TRBD1 TRBV18 TGTGCCAGCTCACCACGGCAGGGACAGAGCCTCACAGATACGCAGTATTTT CASSPRQGQSLTDTQYF
TRBJ1-1 few 14 . TRBV5-6 TGTGCCAGCAGCTTCGGATTCACGGGGGGCGGCGCTTTCTTT CASSFGFTGGGAFF
TRBJ1-1 . 16 . TRBV9 TGTGCCAGCAGCGTAACGCCAGGGGCAGGGAACACTGAAGCTTTCTTT CASSVTPGAGNTEAFF
TRBJ2-7 few 13 TRBD1 TRBV6-1 TGTGCCAGCACCCGGGACAGGAGGAACGAGCAGTACTTC CASTRDRRNEQYF
TRBJ1-4 . 16 TRBD1 TRBV7-9 TGTGCCAGCAGCCAGCAGGGGGCGTTGGCTAATGAAAAACTGTTTTTT CASSQQGALANEKLFF
TRBJ1-3 . 13 . TRBV6-6 TGTGCCAGCGCGCTCTCCCCTGGAAACACCATATATTTT CASALSPGNTIYF
TRBJ2-1 . 11 . TRBV20-1 TGCAGTGCTAGAGGACAGACCCAGCAGTTCTTC CSARGQTQQFF
TRBJ2-2 once 15 . TRBV29-1 TGCAGCGTCAAGGGGGTTACCGCGAACACCGGGGAGCTGTTTTTT CSVKGVTANTGELFF
TRBJ2-5 . 14 . TRBV5-1 TGCGCCAGCAGCTTGAACCCGGAGGTAGAGACCCAGTACTTC CASSLNPEVETQYF
TRBJ1-6 . 18 . TRBV21-1 TGTGCCAGCAGCAAAGTGTCCAGGGGGAGCTCCTATAATTCACCCCTCCACTTT CASSKVSRGSSYNSPLHF
TRBJ1-2 . 15 . TRBV7-2 TGTGCCAGCAGCTTAGATCTGGACAGCTCCTATGGCTACACCTTC CASSLDLDSSYGYTF
TRBJ2-7 . 13 . TRBV29-1 TGCAGCGTTAAAAGGGGCCTCTCCTACGAGCAGTACTTC CSVKRGLSYEQYF
TRBJ1-2 once 13 TRBD1 TRBV2 TGTGCCAGCAGTTCAGGACAGGTATATGGCTACACCTTC CASSSGQVYGYTF
TRBJ2-7 . 14 . TRBV6-5 TGTGCCAGCAGTTACCGAGGAGGGTACTACGAGCAGTACTTC CASSYRGGYYEQYF
TRBJ1-2 . 14 . TRBV29-1 TGCAGCGTCCCGACCGGGACAAAAAAATATGGCTACACCTTC CSVPTGTKKYGYTF
TRBJ2-5 . 15 TRBD1 TRBV19 TGTGCCAGTAGTGCAACCGGACAGGGTCCCAGGACCCAGTACTTC CASSATGQGPRTQYF
TRBJ2-7 . 16 . TRBV28 TGTGCCAGCAGTTTATCCCGGGATGCTCCCTCCTACGAGCAGTACTTC CASSLSRDAPSYEQYF
TRBJ2-7 once 15 TRBD1 TRBV5-4 TGTGCCAGCAGCTCGGACAGGGCCCCTTCCTACGAGCAGTACTTC CASSSDRAPSYEQYF
TRBJ2-4 . 15 . TRBV7-2 TGTGCCAGCAGCTTAGTGGGACAAGGCAAAAACATTCAGTACTTC CASSLVGQGKNIQYF
TRBJ2-3 few 15 . TRBV6-5 TGTGCCAGCAGTTGGAGGGGCGGGGATGGGGATACGCAGTATTTT CASSWRGGDGDTQYF
TRBJ2-7 once 16 . TRBV9 TGTGCCAGCAGCGTAGGTCAATCCCTGAGCTCCTACGAGCAGTACTTC CASSVGQSLSSYEQYF
TRBJ2-7 . 13 . TRBV5-4 TGTGCCAGCAGCTTAGTGAGCTCCTACGAGCAGTACTTC CASSLVSSYEQYF
TRBJ1-2 . 13 TRBD1 TRBV9 TGTGCCAGCCGCCGAACAGGGGCGGGTGGCTACACCTTC CASRRTGAGGYTF
TRBJ2-5 . 15 . TRBV9 TGTGCCAGCAGCGTTCCATCAGGGTTCCAAGAGACCCAGTACTTC CASSVPSGFQETQYF
TRBJ2-7 . 13 . TRBV25-1 TGTGCCAGCAGTGGGGGAGTTCGGGGCGAGCAGTACTTC CASSGGVRGEQYF
TRBJ2-1 . 15 TRBD2 TRBV30 TGTGCCTGCCTCCGACTAGCGGGGCCCTACAATGAGCAGTTCTTC CACLRLAGPYNEQFF
TRBJ2-7 . 14 . TRBV27 TGTGCCAGCAGACCCCAGGGGGGATGGAACGAGCAGTACTTC CASRPQGGWNEQYF
TRBJ1-2 . 13 . TRBV10-3 TGTGCCAGCAGCGCCCCGGGGGGGGGAGGCTACACCTTC CASSAPGGGGYTF
TRBJ2-3 few 16 TRBD2 TRBV4-1 TGCGCCAGCAGCCAAGAAAGAGCGGGGGGGCCAGATACGCAGTATTTT CASSQERAGGPDTQYF
TRBJ1-2 . 15 . TRBV19 TGTGCCAGTAGTATCACTAGGGGGACTAACTATGGCTACACCTTC CASSITRGTNYGYTF
TRBJ1-2 . 14 TRBD1 TRBV5-8 TGTGCCAGCACCGTGGACAGGGGGAACTATGGCTACACCTTC CASTVDRGNYGYTF
TRBJ2-7 once 14 TRBD1 TRBV6-6 TGTGCCAGCACCAGTAAGGGACAGTCCTACGAGCAGTACTTC CASTSKGQSYEQYF
TRBJ1-1 . 13 . TRBV6-1 TGTGCCAGCAGTGAAGCGTCAGGGTTTGGCGCTTTCTTT CASSEASGFGAFF
TRBJ1-2 . 15 TRBD1 TRBV30 TGTGCCTGGAGAACTCGAGGACAGGGGATCTATGGCTACACCTTC CAWRTRGQGIYGYTF
TRBJ2-1 . 16 . TRBV6-5 TGTGCCAGCAGTTACTCTAGGGGGAGCTCCTACAATGAGCAGTTCTTC CASSYSRGSSYNEQFF
TRBJ1-2 . 11 . TRBV30 TGTGCCTGGAGTGCCCCATATGGCTACACCTTC CAWSAPYGYTF